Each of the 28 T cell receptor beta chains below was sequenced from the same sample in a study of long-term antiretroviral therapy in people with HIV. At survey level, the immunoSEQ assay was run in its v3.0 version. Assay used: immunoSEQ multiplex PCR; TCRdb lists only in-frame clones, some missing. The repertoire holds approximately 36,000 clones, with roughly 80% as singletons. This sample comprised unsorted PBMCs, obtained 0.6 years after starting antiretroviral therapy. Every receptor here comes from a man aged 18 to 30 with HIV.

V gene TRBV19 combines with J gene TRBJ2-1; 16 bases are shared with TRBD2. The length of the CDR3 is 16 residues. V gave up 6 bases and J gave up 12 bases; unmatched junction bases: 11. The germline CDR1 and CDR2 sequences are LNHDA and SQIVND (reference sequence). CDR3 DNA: TGTGCCAGTAGGCCGGGACTAGCGGGAGGGTCCGGGGGGCAGTTCTTC. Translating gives CASRPGLAGGSGGQFF.

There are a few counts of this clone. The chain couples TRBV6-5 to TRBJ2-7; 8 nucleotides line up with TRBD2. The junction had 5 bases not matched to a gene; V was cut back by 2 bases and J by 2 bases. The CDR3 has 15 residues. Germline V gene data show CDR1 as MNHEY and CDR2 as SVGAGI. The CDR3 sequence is CASSYPPGGTYEQYF. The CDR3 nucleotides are TGTGCCAGCAGTTACCCTCCGGGAGGGACCTACGAGCAGTACTTC.

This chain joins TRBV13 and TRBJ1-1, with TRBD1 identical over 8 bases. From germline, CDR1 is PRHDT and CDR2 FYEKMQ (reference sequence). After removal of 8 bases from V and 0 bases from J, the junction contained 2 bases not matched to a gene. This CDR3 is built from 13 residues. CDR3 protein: CASSGGVNTEAFF. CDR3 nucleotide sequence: TGTGCCAGCTCAGGGGGCGTGAACACTGAAGCTTTCTTT.

The DNA for the CDR3 is TGTGCCAGCAGCCTCCTAGCGGCAAGCTCCTACAATGAGCAGTTCTTC. It is translated as CASSLLAASSYNEQFF. The chain links TRBV14 to TRBJ2-1; 7 nucleotides align to TRBD2. Germline assignment: CDR1 SGHDN and CDR2 FVKESK. V lost 4 bases, J lost 0 bases, and 6 bases stayed unmatched. This CDR3 spans 16 amino acids.

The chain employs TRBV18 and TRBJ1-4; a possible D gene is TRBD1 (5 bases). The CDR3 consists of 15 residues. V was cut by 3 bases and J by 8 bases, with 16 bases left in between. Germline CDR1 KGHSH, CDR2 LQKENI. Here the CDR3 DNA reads TGTGCCAGCTCACCGGAAGGGGCGGTTAAGGAAAAACTGTTTTTT. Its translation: CASSPEGAVKEKLFF.

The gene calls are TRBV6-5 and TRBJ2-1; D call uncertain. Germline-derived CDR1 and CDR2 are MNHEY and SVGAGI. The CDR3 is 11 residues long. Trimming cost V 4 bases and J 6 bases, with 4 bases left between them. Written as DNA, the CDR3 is TGTGCCAGCAGTTTCCGCAATGAGCAGTTCTTC. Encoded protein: CASSFRNEQFF.

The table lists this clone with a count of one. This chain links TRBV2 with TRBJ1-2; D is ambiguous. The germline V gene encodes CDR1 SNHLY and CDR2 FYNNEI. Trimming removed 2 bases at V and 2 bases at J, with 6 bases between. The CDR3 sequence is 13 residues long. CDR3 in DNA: TGTGCCAGCAGTGAAAGTCAGAACTATGGCTACACCTTC. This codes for CASSESQNYGYTF.

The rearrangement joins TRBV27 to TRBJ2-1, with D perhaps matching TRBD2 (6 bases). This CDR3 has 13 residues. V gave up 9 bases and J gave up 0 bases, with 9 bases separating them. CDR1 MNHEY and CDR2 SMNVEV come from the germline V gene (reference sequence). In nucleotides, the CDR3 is TGTGCCAGTGGGGGACTCTCCTACAATGAGCAGTTCTTC. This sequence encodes CASGGLSYNEQFF.

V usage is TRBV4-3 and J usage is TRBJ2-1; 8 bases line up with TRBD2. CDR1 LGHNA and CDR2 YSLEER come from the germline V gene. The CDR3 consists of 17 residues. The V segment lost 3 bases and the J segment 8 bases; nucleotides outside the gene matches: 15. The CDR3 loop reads CASSQSAGVPLGYEQFF. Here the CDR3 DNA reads TGCGCCAGCAGCCAGTCAGCGGGAGTTCCTCTGGGCTATGAGCAGTTCTTC.

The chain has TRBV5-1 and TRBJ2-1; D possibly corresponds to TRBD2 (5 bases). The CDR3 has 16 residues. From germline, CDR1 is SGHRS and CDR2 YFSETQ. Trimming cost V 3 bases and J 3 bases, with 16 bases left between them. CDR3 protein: CASSSLRVALYNEQFF. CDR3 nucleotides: TGCGCCAGCAGCTCTCTGAGGGTAGCACTCTACAATGAGCAGTTCTTC.

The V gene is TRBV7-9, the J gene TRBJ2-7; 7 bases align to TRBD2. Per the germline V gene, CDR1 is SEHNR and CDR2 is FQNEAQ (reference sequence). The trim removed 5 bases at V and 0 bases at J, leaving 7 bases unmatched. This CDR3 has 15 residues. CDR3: CASSLGEGLSYEQYF. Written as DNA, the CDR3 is TGTGCCAGCAGCCTCGGGGAGGGACTCTCCTACGAGCAGTACTTC.

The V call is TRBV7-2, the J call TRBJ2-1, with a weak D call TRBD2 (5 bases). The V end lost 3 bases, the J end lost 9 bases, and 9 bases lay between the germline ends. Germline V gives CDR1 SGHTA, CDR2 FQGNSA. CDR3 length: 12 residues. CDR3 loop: CASSLGGSEQFF. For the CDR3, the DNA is TGTGCCAGCAGCTTGGGTGGGAGTGAGCAGTTCTTC.

CDR3 residues: CASSESSGQGVNYGYTF. Written as DNA, the CDR3 is TGTGCCAGCAGTGAAAGCTCCGGACAGGGGGTTAACTATGGCTACACCTTC. The rearrangement joins TRBV6-1 to TRBJ1-2; 10 nucleotides agree with TRBD1. The CDR3 has 17 amino acids. J gave up 1 base and V 2 bases, and 7 bases lay outside the gene matches. Germline CDR1 is MNHNS and CDR2 is SASEGT.

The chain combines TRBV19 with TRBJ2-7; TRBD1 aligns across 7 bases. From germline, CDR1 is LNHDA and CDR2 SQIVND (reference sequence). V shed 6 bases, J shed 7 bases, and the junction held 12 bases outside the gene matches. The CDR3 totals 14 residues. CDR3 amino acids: CASSTGTVLLEQYF. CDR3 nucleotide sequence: TGTGCCAGTAGCACCGGGACAGTCCTACTTGAGCAGTACTTC.

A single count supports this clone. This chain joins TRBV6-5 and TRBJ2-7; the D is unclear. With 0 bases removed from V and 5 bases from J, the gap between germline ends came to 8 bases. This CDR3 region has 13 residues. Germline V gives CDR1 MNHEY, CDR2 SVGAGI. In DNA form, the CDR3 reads TGTGCCAGCAGTTACTCGGCTTTTGACGAGCAGTACTTC. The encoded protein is CASSYSAFDEQYF.

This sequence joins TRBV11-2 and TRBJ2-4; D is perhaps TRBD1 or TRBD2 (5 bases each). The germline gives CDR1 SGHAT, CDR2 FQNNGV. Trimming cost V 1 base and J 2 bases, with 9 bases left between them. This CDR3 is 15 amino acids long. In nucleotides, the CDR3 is TGTGCCAGCAGCTTAGTGGGGGAACCCAAAAACATTCAGTACTTC. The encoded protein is CASSLVGEPKNIQYF.

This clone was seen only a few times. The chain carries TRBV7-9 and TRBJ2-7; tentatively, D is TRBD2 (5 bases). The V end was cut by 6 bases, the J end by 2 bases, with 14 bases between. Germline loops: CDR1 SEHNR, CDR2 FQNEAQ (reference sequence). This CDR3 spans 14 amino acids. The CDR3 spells CASSFGEQAYEQYF. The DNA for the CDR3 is TGTGCCAGCAGTTTCGGGGAGCAGGCCTACGAGCAGTACTTC.

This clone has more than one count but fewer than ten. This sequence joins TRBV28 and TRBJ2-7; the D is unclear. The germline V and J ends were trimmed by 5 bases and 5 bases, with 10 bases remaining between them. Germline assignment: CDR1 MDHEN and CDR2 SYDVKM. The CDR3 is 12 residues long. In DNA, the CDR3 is TGTGCCAGCAGTCCCCTGCCCCACGAGCAGTACTTC. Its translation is CASSPLPHEQYF.

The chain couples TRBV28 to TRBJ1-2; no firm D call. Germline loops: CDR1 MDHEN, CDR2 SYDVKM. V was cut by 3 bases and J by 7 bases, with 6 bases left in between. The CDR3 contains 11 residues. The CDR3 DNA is TGTGCCAGCAGTTTCAGGACTGGCTACACCTTC. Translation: CASSFRTGYTF.

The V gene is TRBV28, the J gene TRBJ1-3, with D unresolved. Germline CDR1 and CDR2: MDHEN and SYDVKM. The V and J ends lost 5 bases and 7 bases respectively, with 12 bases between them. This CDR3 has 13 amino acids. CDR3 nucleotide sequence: TGTGCCAGCAGTCCCCCCCGGGCCAACACCATATATTTT. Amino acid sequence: CASSPPRANTIYF.

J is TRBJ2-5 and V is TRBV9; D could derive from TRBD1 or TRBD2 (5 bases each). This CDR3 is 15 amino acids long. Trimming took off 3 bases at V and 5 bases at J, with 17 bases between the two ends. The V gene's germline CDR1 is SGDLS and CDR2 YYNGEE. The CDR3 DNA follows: TGTGCCAGCAGCGCCTCCGGGACGATCGGGGAGACCCAGTACTTC. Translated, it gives CASSASGTIGETQYF.

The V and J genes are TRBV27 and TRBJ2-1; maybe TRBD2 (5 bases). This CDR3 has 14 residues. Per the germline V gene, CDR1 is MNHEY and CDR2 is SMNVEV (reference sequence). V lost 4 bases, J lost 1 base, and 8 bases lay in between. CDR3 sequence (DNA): TGTGCCAGCAGTTCCCGGGATTCCTACAATGAGCAGTTCTTC. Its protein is CASSSRDSYNEQFF.

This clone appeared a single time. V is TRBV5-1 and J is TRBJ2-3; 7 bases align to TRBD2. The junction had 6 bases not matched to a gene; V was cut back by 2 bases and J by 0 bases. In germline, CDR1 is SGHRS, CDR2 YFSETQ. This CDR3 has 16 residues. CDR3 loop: CASSFGLVYSTDTQYF. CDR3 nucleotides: TGCGCCAGCAGCTTTGGACTAGTTTATAGCACAGATACGCAGTATTTT. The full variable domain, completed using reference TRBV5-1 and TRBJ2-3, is KAGVTQTPRYLIKTRGQQVTLSCSPISGHRSVSWYQQTPGQGLQFLFEYFSETQRNKGNFPGRFSGRQFSNSRSEMNVSTLELGDSALYLCASSFGLVYSTDTQYFGPGTRLTVL.

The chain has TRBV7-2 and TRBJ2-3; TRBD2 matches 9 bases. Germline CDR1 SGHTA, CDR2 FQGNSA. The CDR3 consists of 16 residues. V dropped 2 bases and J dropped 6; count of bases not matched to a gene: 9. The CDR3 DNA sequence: TGTGCCAGCAGCTTACGGAGCGGGAGGAGGCGGGATACGCAGTATTTT. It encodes CASSLRSGRRRDTQYF.

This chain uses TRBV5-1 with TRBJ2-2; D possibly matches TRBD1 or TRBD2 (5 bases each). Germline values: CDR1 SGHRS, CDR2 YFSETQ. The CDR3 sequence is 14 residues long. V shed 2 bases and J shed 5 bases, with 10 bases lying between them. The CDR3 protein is CASSFRGDTGELFF. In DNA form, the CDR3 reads TGCGCCAGCAGCTTCAGAGGGGATACCGGGGAGCTGTTTTTT. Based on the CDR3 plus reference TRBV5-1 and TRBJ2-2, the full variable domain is KAGVTQTPRYLIKTRGQQVTLSCSPISGHRSVSWYQQTPGQGLQFLFEYFSETQRNKGNFPGRFSGRQFSNSRSEMNVSTLELGDSALYLCASSFRGDTGELFFGEGSRLTVL.

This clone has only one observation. The CDR3 region is CASSISAGWSNNEQFF. CDR3 sequence (DNA): TGTGCCAGTAGTATTTCAGCAGGGTGGTCGAACAATGAGCAGTTCTTC. The rearrangement uses TRBV19 and TRBJ2-1, with D perhaps TRBD1 (5 bases). V lost 3 bases, J lost 5 bases, and 17 bases lay in between. Germline V gene data show CDR1 as LNHDA and CDR2 as SQIVND (reference sequence). The CDR3 totals 16 residues.

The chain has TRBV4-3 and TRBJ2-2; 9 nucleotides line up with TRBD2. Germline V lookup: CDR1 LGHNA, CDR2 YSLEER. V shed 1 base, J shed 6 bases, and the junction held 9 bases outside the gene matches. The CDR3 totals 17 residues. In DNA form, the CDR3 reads TGCGCCAGCAGCCAAGGGGTAGCGGGGGTCGTCGCCGGGGAGCTGTTTTTT. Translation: CASSQGVAGVVAGELFF.

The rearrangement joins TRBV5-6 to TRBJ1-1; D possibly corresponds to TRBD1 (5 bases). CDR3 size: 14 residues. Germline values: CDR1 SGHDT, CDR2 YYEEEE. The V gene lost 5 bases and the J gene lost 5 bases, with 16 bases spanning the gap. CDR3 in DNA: TGTGCCAGCAGGGGCCAGACGGGGGTTACTGAAGCTTTCTTT. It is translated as CASRGQTGVTEAFF.